Here is one TCR beta chain with its context. Sequenced by immunoSEQ multiplex PCR; TCRdb stores in-frame clones only, minus some. The table shows some 180,000 clones, with roughly 85% occurring only once. These data are taken from a study of blood T cell repertoires in COVID-19. Study background: The study counted Cohort 3 donors as recovered given two negative PCRs, clearance, or symptom resolution. Acute and convalescent COVID-19 samples came from the United States, Italy and Spain.

CDR3 length: 15 amino acids. Germline-derived CDR1 and CDR2 are LNHDA and SQIVND (reference sequence). V gave up 5 bases and J gave up 4 bases; unmatched junction bases: 10. The TCR originated in a woman aged 70-85 years in a cohort exposed to, infected with or recovered from COVID-19 (not recorded which). V usage is TRBV19 and J usage is TRBJ2-5, with 7 bases lining up with TRBD1. The sequencing sample was made of PBMCs or T cells enriched from blood (not recorded which). The CDR3 is CASSGQTGFRETQYF. For the CDR3, the DNA is TGTGCCAGTAGTGGCCAGACAGGGTTCCGAGAGACCCAGTACTTC.